The clone carrying this TCR beta chain was observed at least ten times. The antigen is unknown. Lacking the conserved final phenylalanine or tryptophan, this CDR3 likely reflects a read error. The authors made cDNA by 5'RACE with 10-nucleotide random UMIs. A single record per CDR3 protein comes from TCRdb applying MiXCR to the 5' RACE reads. The sample contains some 43,000 distinct CDR3 sequences, about 2.3% of which appear only once. These data belong to a study of neurological immune-mediated disorders. Points from the study as a whole: For the multiple sclerosis repertoire cluster, an association with any clinical or MRI feature was absent. There were no CDR3 amino acid sequences shared by expanded clones across subjects, a result suggesting private repertoires in all groups.

Trimming took off 5 bases at V and 3 bases at J, with 17 bases between the two ends. The CDR3 length is 16 residues. Germline-derived CDR1 and CDR2 are MNHEY and SVGEGT. Unsorted libraries were prepared from 2 million PBMCs held at -80 C. This chain links TRBV6-2 or TRBV6-3 with TRBJ2-1; D is possibly TRBD1 or TRBD2 (5 bases each). This receptor was identified in a man under 40 with multiple sclerosis. The specimen was PBMCs. In nucleotides, the CDR3 is TGTGCCAGCAGTGAACCCGGGGCCCCTCTCTACAATGAGCAGTTCAAC. It specifies CASSEPGAPLYNEQFN.